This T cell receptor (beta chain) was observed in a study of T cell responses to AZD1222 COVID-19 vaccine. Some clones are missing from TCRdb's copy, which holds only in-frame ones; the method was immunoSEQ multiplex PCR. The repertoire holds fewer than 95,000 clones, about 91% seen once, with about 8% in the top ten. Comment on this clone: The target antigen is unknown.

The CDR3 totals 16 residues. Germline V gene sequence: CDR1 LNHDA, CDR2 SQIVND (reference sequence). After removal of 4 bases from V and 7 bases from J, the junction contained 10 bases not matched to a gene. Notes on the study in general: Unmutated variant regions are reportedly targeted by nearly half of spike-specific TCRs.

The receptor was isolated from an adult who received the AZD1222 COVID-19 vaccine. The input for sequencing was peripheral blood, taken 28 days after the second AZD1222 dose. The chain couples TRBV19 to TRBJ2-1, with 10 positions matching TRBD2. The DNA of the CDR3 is TGTGCCAGTAGTACCGGAAGCGGGAGGGCCGGGAATGAGCAGTTCTTC. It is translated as CASSTGSGRAGNEQFF.